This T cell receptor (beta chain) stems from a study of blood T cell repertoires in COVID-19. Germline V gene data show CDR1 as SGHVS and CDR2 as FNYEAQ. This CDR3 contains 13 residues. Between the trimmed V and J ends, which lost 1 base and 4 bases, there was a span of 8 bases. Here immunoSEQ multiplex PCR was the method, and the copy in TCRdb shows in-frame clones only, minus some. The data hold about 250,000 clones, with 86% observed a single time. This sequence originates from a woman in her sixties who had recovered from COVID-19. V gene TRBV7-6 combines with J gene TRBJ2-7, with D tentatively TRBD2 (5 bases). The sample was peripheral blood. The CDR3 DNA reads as TGTGCCAGCAGCTTAGGAGGGTTATACGAGCAGTACTTC. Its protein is CASSLGGLYEQYF.